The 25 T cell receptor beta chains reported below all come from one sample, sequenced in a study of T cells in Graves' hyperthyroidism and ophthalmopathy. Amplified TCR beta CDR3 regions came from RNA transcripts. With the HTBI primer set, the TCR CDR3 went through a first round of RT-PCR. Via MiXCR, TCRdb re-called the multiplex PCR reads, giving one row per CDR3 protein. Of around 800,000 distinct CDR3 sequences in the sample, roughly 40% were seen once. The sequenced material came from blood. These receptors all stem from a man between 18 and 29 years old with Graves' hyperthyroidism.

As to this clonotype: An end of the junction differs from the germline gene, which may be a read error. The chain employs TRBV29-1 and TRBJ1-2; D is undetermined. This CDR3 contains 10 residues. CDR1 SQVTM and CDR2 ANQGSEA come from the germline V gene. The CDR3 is CSVEVQAVAF. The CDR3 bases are TGCAGCGTTGAAGTCCAGGCTGTCGCGTTC.

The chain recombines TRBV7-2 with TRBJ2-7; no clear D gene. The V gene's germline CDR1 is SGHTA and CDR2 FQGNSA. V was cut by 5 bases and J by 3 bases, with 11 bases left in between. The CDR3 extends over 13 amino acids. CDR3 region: CASSPQEYYEQYF. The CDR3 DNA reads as TGTGCCAGCAGCCCCCAGGAATACTACGAGCAGTACTTC.

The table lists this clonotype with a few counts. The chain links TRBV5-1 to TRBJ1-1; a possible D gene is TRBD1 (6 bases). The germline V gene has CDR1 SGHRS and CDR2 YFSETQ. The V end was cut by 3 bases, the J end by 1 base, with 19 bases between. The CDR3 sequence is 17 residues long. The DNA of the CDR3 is TGCGCCAGCAGCTCATTTCCAGGGGCCGCGGAGAACACTGAAGCTTTCTTT. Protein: CASSSFPGAAENTEAFF.

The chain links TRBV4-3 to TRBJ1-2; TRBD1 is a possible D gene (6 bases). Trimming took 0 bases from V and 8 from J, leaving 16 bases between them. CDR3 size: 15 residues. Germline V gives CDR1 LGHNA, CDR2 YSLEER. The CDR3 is CASSQDLGGLLGYTF. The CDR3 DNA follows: TGCGCCAGCAGCCAAGATTTAGGGGGACTCCTCGGCTACACCTTC.

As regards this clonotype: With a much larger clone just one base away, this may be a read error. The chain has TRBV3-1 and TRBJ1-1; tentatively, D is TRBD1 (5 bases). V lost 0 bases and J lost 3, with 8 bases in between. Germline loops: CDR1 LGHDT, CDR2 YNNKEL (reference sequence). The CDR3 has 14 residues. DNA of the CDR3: TGTGCCAGCAGCCAAGAGGCAGGGCACACTGAAGCTTTCTTT. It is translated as CASSQEAGHTEAFF.

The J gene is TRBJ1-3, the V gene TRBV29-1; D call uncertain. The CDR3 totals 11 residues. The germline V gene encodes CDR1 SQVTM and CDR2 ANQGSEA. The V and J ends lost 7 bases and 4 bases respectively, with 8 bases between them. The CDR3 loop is CSALPGNTIYF. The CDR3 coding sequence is TGCAGCGCCCTACCAGGAAACACCATATATTTT.

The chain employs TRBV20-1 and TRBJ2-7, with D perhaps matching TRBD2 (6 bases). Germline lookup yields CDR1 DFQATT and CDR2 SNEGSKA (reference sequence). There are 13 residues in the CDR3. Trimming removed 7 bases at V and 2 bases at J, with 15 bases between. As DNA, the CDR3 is TGCAGTGTTGCGGGGACCTCCGCCTACGAGCAGTACTTC. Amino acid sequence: CSVAGTSAYEQYF.

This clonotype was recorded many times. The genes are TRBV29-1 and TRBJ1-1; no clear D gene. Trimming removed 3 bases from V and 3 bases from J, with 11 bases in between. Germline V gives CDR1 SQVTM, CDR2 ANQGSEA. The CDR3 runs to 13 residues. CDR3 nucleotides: TGCAGCGTTGATAACCGGGGTTACACTGAAGCTTTCTTT. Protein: CSVDNRGYTEAFF. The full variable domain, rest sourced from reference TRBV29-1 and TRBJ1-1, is SAVISQKPSRDICQRGTSLTIQCQVDSQVTMMFWYRQQPGQSLTLIATANQGSEATYESGFVIDKFPISRPNLTFSTLTVSNMSPEDSSIYLCSVDNRGYTEAFFGQGTRLTVV.

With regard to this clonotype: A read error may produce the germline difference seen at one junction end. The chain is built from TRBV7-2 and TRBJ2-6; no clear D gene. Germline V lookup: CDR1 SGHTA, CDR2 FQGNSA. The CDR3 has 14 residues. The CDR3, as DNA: TGTCCCAGCAGCTTAGTTGCAGGGGCCAACGTCCTGACTTTC. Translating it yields CPSSLVAGANVLTF.

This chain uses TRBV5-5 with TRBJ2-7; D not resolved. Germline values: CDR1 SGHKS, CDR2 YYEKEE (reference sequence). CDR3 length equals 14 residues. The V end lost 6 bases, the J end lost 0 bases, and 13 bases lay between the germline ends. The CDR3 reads CASTNHGYSYEQYF. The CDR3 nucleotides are TGTGCCAGCACTAACCACGGATACTCCTACGAGCAGTACTTC.

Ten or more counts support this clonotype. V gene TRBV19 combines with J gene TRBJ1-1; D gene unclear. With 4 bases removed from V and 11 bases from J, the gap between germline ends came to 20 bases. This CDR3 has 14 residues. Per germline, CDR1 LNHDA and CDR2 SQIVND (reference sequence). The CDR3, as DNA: TGTGCCAGTAGTACGACTCGGTGGTCAGGCGGGGCTTTCTTT. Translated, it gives CASSTTRWSGGAFF. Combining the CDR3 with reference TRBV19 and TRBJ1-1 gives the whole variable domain DGGITQSPKYLFRKEGQNVTLSCEQNLNHDAMYWYRQDPGQGLRLIYYSQIVNDFQKGDIAEGYSVSREKKESFPLTVTSAQKNPTAFYLCASSTTRWSGGAFFGQGTRLTVV.

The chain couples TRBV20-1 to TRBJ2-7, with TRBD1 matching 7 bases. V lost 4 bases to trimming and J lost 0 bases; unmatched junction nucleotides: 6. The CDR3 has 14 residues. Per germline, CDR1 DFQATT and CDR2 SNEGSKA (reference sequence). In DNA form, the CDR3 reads TGCAGTGCTACCCAGGGGGACAGCTCCTACGAGCAGTACTTC. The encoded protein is CSATQGDSSYEQYF.

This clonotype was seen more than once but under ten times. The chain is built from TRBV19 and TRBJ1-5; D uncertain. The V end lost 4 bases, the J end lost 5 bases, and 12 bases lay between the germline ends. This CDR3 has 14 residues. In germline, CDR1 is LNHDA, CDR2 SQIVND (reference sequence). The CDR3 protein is CASSKALTDQPQHF. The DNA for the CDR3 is TGTGCCAGTAGTAAGGCCCTTACAGATCAGCCCCAGCATTTT.

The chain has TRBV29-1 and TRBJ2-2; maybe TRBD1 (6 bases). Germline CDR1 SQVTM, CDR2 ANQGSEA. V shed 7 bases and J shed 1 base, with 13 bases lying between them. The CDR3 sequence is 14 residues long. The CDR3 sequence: CSGHRALNTGELFF. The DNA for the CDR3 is TGCAGCGGACACAGGGCCCTGAACACCGGGGAGCTGTTTTTT.

The CDR3 sequence: CASSERRSRDNQPQHF. In nucleotides, the CDR3 is TGTGCCAGCAGTGAAAGAAGGAGCCGGGACAATCAGCCCCAGCATTTT. The gene calls are TRBV6-1 and TRBJ1-5; D is undetermined. The CDR3 is 16 amino acids. Looked up from germline, CDR1 is MNHNS and CDR2 is SASEGT. Trimming removed 2 bases from V and 3 bases from J, with 14 bases in between.

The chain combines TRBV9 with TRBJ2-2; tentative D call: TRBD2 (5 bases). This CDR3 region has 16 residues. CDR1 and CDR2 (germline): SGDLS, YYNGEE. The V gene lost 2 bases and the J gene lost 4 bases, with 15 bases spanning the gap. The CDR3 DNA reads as TGTGCCAGCAGCGTTGCCAGCGGAGAGGGCACCGGGGAGCTGTTTTTT. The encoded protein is CASSVASGEGTGELFF. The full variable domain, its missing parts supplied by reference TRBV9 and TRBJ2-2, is DSGVTQTPKHLITATGQRVTLRCSPRSGDLSVYWYQQSLDQGLQFLIQYYNGEERAKGNILERFSAQQFPDLHSELNLSSLELGDSALYFCASSVASGEGTGELFFGEGSRLTVL.

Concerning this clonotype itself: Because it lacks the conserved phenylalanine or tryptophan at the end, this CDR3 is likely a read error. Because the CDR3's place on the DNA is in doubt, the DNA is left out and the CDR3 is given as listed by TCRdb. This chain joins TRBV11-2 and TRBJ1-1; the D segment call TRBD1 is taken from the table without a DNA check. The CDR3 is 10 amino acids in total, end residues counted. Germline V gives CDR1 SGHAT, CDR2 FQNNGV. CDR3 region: CASSLEGADR.

The CDR3 protein is CSARGGSDEQYF. The CDR3 nucleotides are TGCAGTGCTAGAGGGGGCTCTGACGAGCAGTACTTC. V is TRBV20-1 and J is TRBJ2-7; possible D gene TRBD1, 5 bases. V was pared by 1 base and J by 5 bases, with 9 bases between. The length of the CDR3 is 12 residues. Germline lookup yields CDR1 DFQATT and CDR2 SNEGSKA (reference sequence).

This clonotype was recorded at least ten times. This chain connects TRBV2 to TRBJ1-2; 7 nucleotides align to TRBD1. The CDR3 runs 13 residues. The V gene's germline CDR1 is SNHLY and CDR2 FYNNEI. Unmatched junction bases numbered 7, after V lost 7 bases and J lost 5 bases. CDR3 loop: CASKWDSDYGYTF. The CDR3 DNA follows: TGTGCCAGCAAGTGGGACAGCGATTATGGCTACACCTTC.

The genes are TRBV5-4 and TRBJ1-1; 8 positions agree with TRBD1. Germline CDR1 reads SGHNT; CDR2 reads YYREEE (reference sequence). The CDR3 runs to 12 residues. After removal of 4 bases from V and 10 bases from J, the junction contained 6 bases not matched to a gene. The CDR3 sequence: CASSGQGPGAFF. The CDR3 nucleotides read TGTGCCAGCAGCGGACAGGGACCCGGAGCTTTCTTT.

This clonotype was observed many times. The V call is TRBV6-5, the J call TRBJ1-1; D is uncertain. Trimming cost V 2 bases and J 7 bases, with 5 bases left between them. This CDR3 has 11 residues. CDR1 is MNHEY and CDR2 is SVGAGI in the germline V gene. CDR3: CASSYPGEAFF. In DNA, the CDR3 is TGTGCCAGCAGTTACCCCGGTGAAGCTTTCTTT.

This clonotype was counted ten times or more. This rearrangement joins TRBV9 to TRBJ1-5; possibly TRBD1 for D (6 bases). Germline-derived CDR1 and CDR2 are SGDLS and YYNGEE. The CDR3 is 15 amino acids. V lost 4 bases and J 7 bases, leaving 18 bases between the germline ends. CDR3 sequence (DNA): TGTGCCAGCAGCTCCCCTGGGGGCAGTAACCAGCCCCAGCATTTT. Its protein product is CASSSPGGSNQPQHF. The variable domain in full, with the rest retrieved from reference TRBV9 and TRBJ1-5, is DSGVTQTPKHLITATGQRVTLRCSPRSGDLSVYWYQQSLDQGLQFLIQYYNGEERAKGNILERFSAQQFPDLHSELNLSSLELGDSALYFCASSSPGGSNQPQHFGDGTRLSIL.

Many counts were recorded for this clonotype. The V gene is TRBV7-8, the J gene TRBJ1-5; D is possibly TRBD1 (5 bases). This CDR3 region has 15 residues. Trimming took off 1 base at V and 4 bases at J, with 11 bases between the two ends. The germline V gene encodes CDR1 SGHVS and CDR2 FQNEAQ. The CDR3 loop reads CASSLVGGVNQPQHF. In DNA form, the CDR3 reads TGTGCCAGCAGCTTAGTTGGGGGAGTTAATCAGCCCCAGCATTTT.

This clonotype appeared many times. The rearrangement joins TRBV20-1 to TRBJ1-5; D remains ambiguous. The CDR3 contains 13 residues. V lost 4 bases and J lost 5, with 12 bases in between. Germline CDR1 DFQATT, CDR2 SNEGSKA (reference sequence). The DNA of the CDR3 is TGCAGTGCTATGGGCAGTGGCCATCAGCCCCAGCATTTT. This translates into CSAMGSGHQPQHF.

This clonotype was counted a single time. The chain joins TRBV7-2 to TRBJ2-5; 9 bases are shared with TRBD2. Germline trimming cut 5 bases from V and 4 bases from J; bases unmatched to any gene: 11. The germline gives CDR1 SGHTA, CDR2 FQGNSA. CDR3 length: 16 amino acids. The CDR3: CASSPGSVAGAETQYF. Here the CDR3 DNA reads TGTGCCAGCAGCCCCGGGTCGGTAGCGGGGGCAGAGACCCAGTACTTC.